This TCR beta chain came from a study of cytomegalovirus exposure and HLA in healthy donors. Study outcomes and limitations: The listing of 150 to 200 TCR beta chains classed them as cytomegalovirus-associated.

V was pared by 6 bases and J by 7 bases, with 16 bases between. The CDR3 length is 15 residues. Per the germline V gene, CDR1 is MNHEY and CDR2 is SVGAGI. Use of 60 Vbeta and 13 Jbeta primers characterized the PCR. Assay: immunoSEQ multiplex PCR; the TCRdb copy retains only in-frame clones and omits some. This table holds 150,000 to 200,000 clones, 65% to 70% found once. About this clone: Its antigen remains unknown.

Specimen: PBMCs. The receptor comes from a woman between 18 and 29 years old in good health and CMV-seropositive. The V call is TRBV6-5, the J call TRBJ1-6; no clear D. The CDR3 protein is CASSPYSHENSPLHF. In DNA form, the CDR3 reads TGTGCCAGCAGCCCCTACTCCCACGAGAATTCACCCCTCCACTTT.